Here is one T cell receptor (beta chain) with its context. Its antigen is as yet unknown. Germline V gene sequence: CDR1 SGHVS, CDR2 FNYEAQ. This CDR3 comprises 12 residues. V lost 4 bases, J lost 5 bases, and 6 bases lay in between. These data belong to a study of graft-versus-host responses after intestinal transplantation. The study's findings and limits: GvH clones were found in recipient marrow; some appeared first in ileum or blood.

Profiled with immunoSEQ multiplex PCR; TCRdb holds only in-frame clones, not every one. The sample lists 60,000 to 80,000 clones, less than 95% occurring once. This clonotype was obtained from a human donor who received an intestinal transplant. The genes are TRBV7-6 and TRBJ1-3; unclear D gene. Sequenced here: unstimulated CD8+ T cells sorted from spleen or lymph node cells, sampled before intestinal transplant. The CDR3 loop reads CASSSKRNTIYF. The CDR3 bases are TGTGCCAGCAGCTCCAAGCGAAACACCATATATTTT. The full variable domain, completed using reference TRBV7-6 and TRBJ1-3, is GAGVSQSPRYKVTKRGQDVALRCDPISGHVSLYWYRQALGQGPEFLTYFNYEAQQDKSGLPNDRFSAERPEGSISTLTIQRTEQRDSAMYRCASSSKRNTIYFGEGSWLTVV.